A selection of T cell receptor beta chains follows, all from one sample in a study of T cell changes during pregnancy in multiple sclerosis. Generated by immunoSEQ multiplex PCR, the TCRdb table keeps only in-frame clones and is missing some. Of approximately 68,000 clones listed, 91% are singletons. This sample comprised peripheral blood, obtained in the third trimester of pregnancy. All receptors come from a female donor in good health, enrolled as a control in a pregnancy study. Both conserved end residues are part of each CDR3. D genes are given only for firm matches. Clone size appears in some rows only: once, few, many, or a class for an expanded clone.

CDR3 protein	CDR3 DNA	V gene	D gene	J gene	clone size
CASSARVTEAFF	TGTGCCAGCAGCGCCAGGGTAACTGAAGCTTTCTTT	TRBV9	NA	TRBJ1-1	NA
CASSFPRDTQYF	TGTGCCAGCAGCTTCCCGCGGGATACGCAGTATTTT	TRBV27	NA	TRBJ2-3	NA
CASSLAGTGMNTEAFF	TGCGCCAGCAGCTTGGCGGGGACAGGGATGAACACTGAAGCTTTCTTT	TRBV5-1	TRBD1	TRBJ1-1	NA
CASSYSGGSYTF	TGTGCCAGCAGTTACTCAGGGGGTAGCTACACCTTC	TRBV6-5	NA	TRBJ1-2	few
CATRGFGGGDLMNTEAFF	TGTGCCACCAGGGGGTTCGGGGGAGGGGATTTAATGAACACTGAAGCTTTCTTT	TRBV15	NA	TRBJ1-1	NA
CASTRTGAENTEAFF	TGTGCCAGCACTAGGACAGGGGCGGAGAACACTGAAGCTTTCTTT	TRBV27	TRBD1	TRBJ1-1	NA
CASSLTGGRQPQHF	TGTGCCAGCAGCCTTACAGGGGGCAGGCAGCCCCAGCATTTT	TRBV28	TRBD1	TRBJ1-5	NA
CATSREAAGPYNEQFF	TGTGCCACCAGCAGAGAGGCTGCGGGCCCCTACAATGAGCAGTTCTTC	TRBV15	NA	TRBJ2-1	NA
CASSLEQGHYGYTF	TGCGCCAGCAGCTTGGAACAGGGGCACTATGGCTACACCTTC	TRBV5-1	TRBD1	TRBJ1-2	NA
CASSPGGTLYLYNEQFF	TGCGCCAGCAGCCCTGGGGGGACCCTCTATTTATACAATGAGCAGTTCTTC	TRBV10-2	NA	TRBJ2-1	NA
CASRRQGEGISYEQYF	TGTGCCAGTAGGAGACAGGGGGAGGGAATTTCCTACGAGCAGTACTTC	TRBV19	TRBD1	TRBJ2-7	NA
CASSQVPGGRYDGREKLFF	TGTGCCAGCAGCCAAGTGCCGGGAGGGCGATACGATGGAAGGGAAAAACTGTTTTTT	TRBV4-2	NA	TRBJ1-4	NA
CASSGGRGYEQYF	TGCGCCAGCAGTGGGGGCAGGGGCTACGAGCAGTACTTC	TRBV10-2	NA	TRBJ2-7	NA
CASSLGGAGRSYEQYF	TGTGCCAGCAGCCTGGGCGGGGCAGGGCGCTCCTACGAGCAGTACTTC	TRBV7-9	NA	TRBJ2-7	NA
CASSLPGRYEQYF	TGTGCCAGCAGTTTGCCGGGTCGGTACGAGCAGTACTTC	TRBV28	NA	TRBJ2-7	NA
CASSSSRRASSGQPQHF	TGTGCCAGCAGTTCATCGCGCAGGGCGAGTTCGGGTCAGCCCCAGCATTTT	TRBV28	NA	TRBJ1-5	NA
CASSLAAGGSYEQYF	TGTGCCAGCAGCTTGGCCGCAGGGGGATCCTACGAGCAGTACTTC	TRBV5-4	TRBD1	TRBJ2-7	NA
CASRRHGGSIPYNEQFF	TGTGCCAGTAGGCGACACGGAGGGAGTATACCCTACAATGAGCAGTTCTTC	TRBV19	NA	TRBJ2-1	NA
CASTLGGGIYEQYF	TGTGCCAGCACCCTTGGGGGCGGAATCTACGAGCAGTACTTC	TRBV7-9	NA	TRBJ2-7	NA
CASSLALTGEQYF	TGTGCCAGCAGCTTAGCACTTACGGGCGAGCAGTACTTC	TRBV7-9	NA	TRBJ2-7	NA
CASSPGSGGYHF	TGTGCCAGCAGCCCTGGTTCGGGAGGGTACCACTTC	TRBV2	TRBD2	TRBJ2-5	NA
CALATAGVGRDTEAFF	TGTGCCCTAGCAACGGCCGGGGTGGGTCGGGACACTGAAGCTTTCTTT	TRBV7-9	NA	TRBJ1-1	NA
CASSEASQVGYTF	TGTGCCAGCAGTGAAGCGAGTCAGGTCGGCTACACCTTC	TRBV2	NA	TRBJ1-2	NA
CASSQVGGTEAFF	TGCGCCAGCAGCCAGGTCGGGGGGACGGAAGCTTTCTTT	TRBV4-1	NA	TRBJ1-1	NA
CASSPRKGRDRGYGYTF	TGTGCCAGCAGCCCGAGGAAGGGCCGGGACAGGGGATATGGCTACACCTTC	TRBV5-8	TRBD1	TRBJ1-2	NA
CASTASSGDFGTQYF	TGTGCCAGCACCGCCAGTAGCGGGGATTTTGGGACCCAGTACTTC	TRBV6-1	TRBD2	TRBJ2-5	NA
CASSVWGDNYNEQFF	TGTGCCAGCAGCGTGTGGGGGGATAACTACAATGAGCAGTTCTTC	TRBV9	NA	TRBJ2-1	NA
CAGRQGVNTEAFF	TGTGCCGGAAGACAGGGGGTGAACACTGAAGCTTTCTTT	TRBV6-6	TRBD1	TRBJ1-1	NA
CASRGGGGNTIYF	TGTGCCAGCAGGGGTGGAGGAGGAAACACCATATATTTT	TRBV27	NA	TRBJ1-3	NA
CASSADRGEKLFF	TGTGCCAGCAGCGCTGACAGGGGTGAAAAACTGTTTTTT	TRBV7-2	TRBD1	TRBJ1-4	NA